This T cell receptor (beta chain) was observed in a study of OX40 agonist ivuxolimab in advanced cancers. Overall study context: Patients' therapy was ivuxolimab, an antibody that acts as an agonist of OX40 (CD134).

Peripheral blood came from all dose cohorts at three timepoints. Sequencing used immunoSEQ multiplex PCR; TCRdb keeps in-frame clones, though not all of them. Among some 39,000 clones listed, around 90% were seen once. This CDR3 spans 14 amino acids. V was cut by 3 bases and J by 5 bases, with 13 bases left in between. The V gene's germline CDR1 is MNHNY and CDR2 SVGAGI (reference sequence). The chain has TRBV6-6 and TRBJ1-1; possibly TRBD1 for D (5 bases). Here the sequenced sample was CD4+ or CD8+ T cells sorted from blood, taken in a trial of the OX40 agonist ivuxolimab. The clonotype comes from an adult with an advanced solid tumor such as melanoma, head and neck, liver or kidney cancer. The CDR3 reads CASSYMGGGTEAFF. The CDR3 DNA follows: TGTGCCAGCAGTTATATGGGGGGGGGAACTGAAGCTTTCTTT.